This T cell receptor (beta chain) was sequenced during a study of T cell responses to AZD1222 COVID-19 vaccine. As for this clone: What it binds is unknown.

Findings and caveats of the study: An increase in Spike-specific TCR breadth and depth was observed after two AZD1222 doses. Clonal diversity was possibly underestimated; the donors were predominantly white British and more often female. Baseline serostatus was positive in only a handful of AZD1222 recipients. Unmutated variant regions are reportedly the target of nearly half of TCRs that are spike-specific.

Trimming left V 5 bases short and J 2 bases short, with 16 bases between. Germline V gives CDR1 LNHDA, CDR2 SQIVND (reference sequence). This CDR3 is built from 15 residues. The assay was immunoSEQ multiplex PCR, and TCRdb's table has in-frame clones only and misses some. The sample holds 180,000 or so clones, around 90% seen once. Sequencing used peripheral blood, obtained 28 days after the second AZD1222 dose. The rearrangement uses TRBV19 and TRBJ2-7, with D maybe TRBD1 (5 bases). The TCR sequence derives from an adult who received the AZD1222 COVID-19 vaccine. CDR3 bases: TGTGCCAGTAGTCTTAAGGGTCAGGGCGCCTACGAGCAGTACTTC. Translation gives CASSLKGQGAYEQYF.